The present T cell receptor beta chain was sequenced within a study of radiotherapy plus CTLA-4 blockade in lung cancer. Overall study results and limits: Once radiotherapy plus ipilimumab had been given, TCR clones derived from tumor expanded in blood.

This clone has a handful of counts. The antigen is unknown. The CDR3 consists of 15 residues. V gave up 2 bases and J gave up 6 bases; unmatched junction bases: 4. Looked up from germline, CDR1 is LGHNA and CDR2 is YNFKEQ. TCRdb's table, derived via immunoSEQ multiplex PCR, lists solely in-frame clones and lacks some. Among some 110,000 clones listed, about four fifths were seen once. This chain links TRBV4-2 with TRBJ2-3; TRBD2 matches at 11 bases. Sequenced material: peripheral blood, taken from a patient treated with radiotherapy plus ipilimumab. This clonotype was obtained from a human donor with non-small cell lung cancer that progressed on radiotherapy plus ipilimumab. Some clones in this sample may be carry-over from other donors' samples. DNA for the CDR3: TGTGCCAGCAGCCAAATTAGCGGGGGGGCTGATACGCAGTATTTT. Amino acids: CASSQISGGADTQYF.